This is a list of T cell receptor beta chains from one sample in a study of patients and donors after allogeneic stem cell transplantation. In TCRdb, the RT-PCR reads were re-called with MiXCR into one record per CDR3 protein. The sample lists about 87,000 distinct CDR3 sequences, about 5% occurring once. Specimen: blood, either unsorted or a sorted T cell fraction (not recorded which). These receptors originate from a human donor who was either an allogeneic HSCT recipient or a stem cell or donor lymphocyte infusion donor (not recorded which). It is not recorded whose cells these are; they may come from a transplant donor. CDR3s include the opening cysteine and the closing phenylalanine or tryptophan. The D gene is left open where the match is weak. Some rows have no size entry. The others give once, few or many, or a class for an expanded clone.

j_call clone_size d_call v_call cdr3_nt cdr3_aa
TRBJ1-5 many . TRBV19 TGTGCCAGTAGTATCGTGTTTCGGAGGGCTCGCGGCAATCAGCCCCAGCATTTT CASSIVFRRARGNQPQHF
TRBJ2-1 many TRBD2 TRBV18 TGTGCCAGCTCACCACCGTCCCTAGCGGGGTACAATGAGCAGTTCTTC CASSPPSLAGYNEQFF
TRBJ1-1 . . TRBV2 TGTGCCAGCAGCCAGACGGATGAAGCTTTCTTT CASSQTDEAFF
TRBJ1-1 many TRBD1 TRBV7-2 TGTGCCAGCAGCAATCACAGGGGCACTGAAGCTTTCTTT CASSNHRGTEAFF
TRBJ2-3 . . TRBV7-2 TGTGCCAGCAGCTTCCGGCAGGGGTTCACAGATACGCAGTATTTT CASSFRQGFTDTQYF
TRBJ2-5 many . TRBV4-2 TGTGCCAGCAGCGCATCGGGAGCTATTAAAGAGACCCAGTACTTC CASSASGAIKETQYF
TRBJ1-2 many . TRBV11-1 TGTGCCAGCAGCTTAGGCCGATTCGGAACAGGGACCCATTATGGCTACACCTTC CASSLGRFGTGTHYGYTF
TRBJ2-7 few TRBD1 TRBV28 TGTGCCAGCATAGGTTCCCCGGGACAGCCCACCCAAAAAGGGCATCCCGAGCAGTACTTC CASIGSPGQPTQKGHPEQYF
TRBJ2-7 many . TRBV2 TGTGCCAGCACGAGTTCGGGTTATACTAACGAGCAGTACTTC CASTSSGYTNEQYF
TRBJ1-2 many . TRBV28 TGTGCCAGCAGCCTAGACAGACTACATAACTATGGCTACACCTTC CASSLDRLHNYGYTF
TRBJ2-5 many . TRBV11-2 TGTGCCAGCAGCTTAGGACCCCAGAGCCGGGAGACCCAGTACTTC CASSLGPQSRETQYF
TRBJ2-1 many . TRBV3-1 TGTGCCAGCAGCTTCCTGGGGGCTAGCGGATTAAATGAGCAGTTCTTC CASSFLGASGLNEQFF
TRBJ2-7 many . TRBV11-2 TGTGCCAGTGGGGCGATGGTCTCCTACGAGCAGTACTTC CASGAMVSYEQYF
TRBJ1-2 few . TRBV12-3/TRBV12-4 TGTGCCAGCAGCTATGGGGGGGGAGTCTTGAGTGGCTACACCTTC CASSYGGGVLSGYTF
TRBJ1-5 many . TRBV10-2 TGCGCCAGCAGTCGATCCTCGGGGGATCAGCCCCAGCATTTT CASSRSSGDQPQHF
TRBJ2-1 many TRBD2 TRBV20-1 TGCAGTGCTCCTCGACTAGCGGGGGACAATGAGCAGTTCTTC CSAPRLAGDNEQFF
TRBJ2-7 many . TRBV5-5 TGTGCCAGCAGTCCCGGGGACTACGAGCAGTACTTC CASSPGDYEQYF
TRBJ2-7 few TRBD2 TRBV29-1 TGCAGCGGCCAACTAGCGGGAGGACTGCGCGAGCAGTACTTC CSGQLAGGLREQYF
TRBJ2-1 few . TRBV6-5 TGTGCCAGCAGTTACTCGAAATCGGGCCTAGCCTCCAGGGATGAGCAGTTCTTC CASSYSKSGLASRDEQFF
TRBJ1-4 few . TRBV20-1 TGCAGTGCCTATGACCGCCGCGGGGCTAATGAAAAACTGTTTTTT CSAYDRRGANEKLFF
TRBJ2-5 . TRBD2 TRBV3-1 TGTGCCAGCAGGGGGCGGCTAGCGGGAGAGGGTGAGACCCAGTACTTC CASRGRLAGEGETQYF
TRBJ1-5 . . TRBV19 TGTGCCAGTCGTAAGACCGCACATCAGCCCCAGCATTTT CASRKTAHQPQHF